The T cell receptor (beta chain) described here comes from a study of cytomegalovirus exposure and HLA in healthy donors. Study context: Within an early data release were roughly 83 million unique TCRs drawn from HLA-typed donors.

It was with 60 Vbeta and 13 Jbeta primers that the PCR ran. The data were produced by immunoSEQ multiplex PCR, yet TCRdb's version contains in-frame clones alone and is incomplete. The table includes about 190,000 clones, around 86% detected once. The CDR3 sequence is 15 residues long. The ends were cut back, 7 bases at V and 2 bases at J, with 15 bases in the middle. Germline V gives CDR1 LNHDA, CDR2 SQIVND (reference sequence). As for this clone: Its target is unknown.

The study, taken as a whole, reports: A previous analysis found most TCR beta V segments productive roughly 87% or roughly 30% of the time.

Healthy bone marrow donors supplied every sample. The TCR sequence derives from a man under 40 in good health and CMV-seronegative. The sequencing sample was made of PBMCs. The chain employs TRBV19 and TRBJ2-1, with D perhaps TRBD2 (5 bases). This CDR3 reads CASNAQGGAYNEQFF. DNA for the CDR3: TGTGCCAGTAACGCCCAAGGAGGAGCCTACAATGAGCAGTTCTTC.